This T cell receptor (beta chain) was captured in a study of Graves' ophthalmopathy and Graves' hyperthyroidism. Study-wide findings and caveats: A roughly 81% specificity and around 88% sensitivity were achieved by a 13-signature model that separated ophthalmopathy from stable hyperthyroidism.

Amplification from RNA transcripts yielded the TCR beta CDR3 regions. An opening RT-PCR round employed HTBI primers and preceded a second-round multiplex PCR. MiXCR, run by TCRdb on the multiplex PCR reads, gives a single entry per CDR3 protein. The table lists almost 750,000 distinct CDR3 sequences, roughly two fifths of them singletons. Pregnancy or lactation, uncontrolled infections and other autoimmune diseases were grounds for excluding patients. As regards this clonotype: Its target is unknown.

The V and J ends lost 8 bases and 0 bases respectively, with 17 bases between them. Germline assignment: CDR1 MGHDK and CDR2 SYGVNS. The CDR3 consists of 17 residues. Specimen: peripheral blood. This sequence joins TRBV25-1 and TRBJ2-6, with D perhaps TRBD2 (6 bases). The sequence derives from an adult man with Graves' ophthalmopathy. The CDR3 DNA reads TGTGCCAGCTTGGCCCCGGAGGGACCCTCTGGGGCCAACGTCCTGACTTTC. As protein: CASLAPEGPSGANVLTF.